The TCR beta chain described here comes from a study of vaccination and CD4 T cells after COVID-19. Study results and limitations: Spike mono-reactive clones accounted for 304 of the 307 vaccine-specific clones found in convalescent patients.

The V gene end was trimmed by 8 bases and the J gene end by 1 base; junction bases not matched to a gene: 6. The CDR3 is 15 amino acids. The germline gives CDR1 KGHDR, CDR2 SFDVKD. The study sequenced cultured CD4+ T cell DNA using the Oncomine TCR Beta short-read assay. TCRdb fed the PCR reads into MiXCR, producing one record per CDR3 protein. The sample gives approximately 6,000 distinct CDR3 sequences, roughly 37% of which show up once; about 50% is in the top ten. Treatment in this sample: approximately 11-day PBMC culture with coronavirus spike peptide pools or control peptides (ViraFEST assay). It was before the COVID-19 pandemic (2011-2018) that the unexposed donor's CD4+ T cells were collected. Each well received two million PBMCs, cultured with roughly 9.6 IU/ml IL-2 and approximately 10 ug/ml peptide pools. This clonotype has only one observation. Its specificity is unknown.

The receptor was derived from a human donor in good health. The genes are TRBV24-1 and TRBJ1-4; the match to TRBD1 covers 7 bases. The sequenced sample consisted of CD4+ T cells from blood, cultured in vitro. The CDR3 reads CATTKRDRTNEKLFF. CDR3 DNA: TGTGCCACCACCAAAAGGGACAGAACTAATGAAAAACTGTTTTTT.